The clone carrying this TCR beta chain was recorded at least ten times. The data were obtained in a study of T-cell reconstitution after alpha-beta-depleted transplantation in children. Trimming shortened V by 1 base and J by 8 bases, and 20 bases separated the two germline ends. Germline V gene sequence: CDR1 LGHNA, CDR2 YSLEER. The CDR3 totals 17 residues. During its preparation, the TCRbeta library received unique molecular identifiers. TCRdb reprocessed the PCR reads via MiXCR and lists one record per CDR3 protein. The table lists 260,000 or so distinct CDR3 sequences, approximately 12% of them singletons.

This chain links TRBV4-3 with TRBJ1-4; D perhaps matches TRBD1 (5 bases). This material consisted of PBMCs from the stem cell graft donor, taken from the stem cell graft. The source of this sequence is a human donor who donated a stem cell graft to a child with acute lymphoblastic leukemia. The CDR3 spells CASSQGIGDGPDEKLFF. The DNA of the CDR3 is TGCGCCAGCAGCCAAGGTATTGGGGACGGACCGGACGAAAAACTGTTTTTT.